This T cell receptor beta chain is drawn from a study of cytomegalovirus exposure and HLA in healthy donors. Findings and limits, study-wide: It emerged from a later analysis that several of the most significant clusters appeared to be linked to common viral pathogens.

Healthy donors of bone marrow made up the group. With regard to this clone: Its antigen is not identified.

The PCR used 60 Vbeta and 13 Jbeta primers. Clones were sequenced by immunoSEQ multiplex PCR, and TCRdb holds only the in-frame ones, with some missing. In the table there are about 170,000 clones, roughly 83% of which are singletons. Per germline, CDR1 SQVTM and CDR2 ANQGSEA. CDR3 length equals 15 residues. V lost 1 base and J lost 0; bases outside the gene matches: 5. The chain recombines TRBV29-1 with TRBJ1-1, with 7 bases fitting TRBD1. Sequencing input: PBMCs. This clonotype was obtained from a woman aged 45-65 years in good health and CMV-seronegative. The CDR3 loop is CSVEGPGTVNTEAFF. The CDR3 DNA is TGCAGCGTTGAAGGGCCCGGGACAGTGAACACTGAAGCTTTCTTT.